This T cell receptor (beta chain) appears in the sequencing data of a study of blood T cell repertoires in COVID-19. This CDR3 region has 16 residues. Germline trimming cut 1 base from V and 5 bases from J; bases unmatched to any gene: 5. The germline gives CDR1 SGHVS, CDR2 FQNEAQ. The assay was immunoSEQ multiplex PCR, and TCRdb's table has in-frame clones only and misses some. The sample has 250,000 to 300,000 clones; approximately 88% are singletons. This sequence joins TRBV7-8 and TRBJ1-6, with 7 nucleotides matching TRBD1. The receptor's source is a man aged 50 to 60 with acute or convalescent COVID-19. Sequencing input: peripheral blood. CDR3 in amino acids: CASSLEGTVNNSPLHF. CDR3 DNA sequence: TGTGCCAGCAGCTTAGAAGGGACAGTAAATAATTCACCCCTCCACTTT.